This entry features one TCR beta chain sequence. Its antigen is unidentified. Assay: immunoSEQ multiplex PCR; the TCRdb copy retains only in-frame clones and omits some. The sample records roughly 40,000 clones, roughly 79% being singletons. This record comes from a study of T cells in localized non-small cell lung cancer. Study-wide results and caveats: A median of approximately 50 of the top 100 tumor clones appeared in adjacent lung, which was paired and uninvolved.

The length of the CDR3 is 19 residues. Germline V lookup: CDR1 LGHNA, CDR2 YSLEER. Trimming removed 0 bases from V and 0 bases from J, with 19 bases in between. The clonotype originates from a male donor aged 60 or over with stage II lung adenocarcinoma. The chain joins TRBV4-3 to TRBJ2-3; tentative D call: TRBD1 (5 bases). The sample here was peripheral blood mononuclear cells, taken before any cancer treatment. The CDR3 is CASSQDSETAGSSTDTQYF. Written as DNA, the CDR3 is TGCGCCAGCAGCCAAGATTCGGAGACAGCCGGATCTAGCACAGATACGCAGTATTTT.